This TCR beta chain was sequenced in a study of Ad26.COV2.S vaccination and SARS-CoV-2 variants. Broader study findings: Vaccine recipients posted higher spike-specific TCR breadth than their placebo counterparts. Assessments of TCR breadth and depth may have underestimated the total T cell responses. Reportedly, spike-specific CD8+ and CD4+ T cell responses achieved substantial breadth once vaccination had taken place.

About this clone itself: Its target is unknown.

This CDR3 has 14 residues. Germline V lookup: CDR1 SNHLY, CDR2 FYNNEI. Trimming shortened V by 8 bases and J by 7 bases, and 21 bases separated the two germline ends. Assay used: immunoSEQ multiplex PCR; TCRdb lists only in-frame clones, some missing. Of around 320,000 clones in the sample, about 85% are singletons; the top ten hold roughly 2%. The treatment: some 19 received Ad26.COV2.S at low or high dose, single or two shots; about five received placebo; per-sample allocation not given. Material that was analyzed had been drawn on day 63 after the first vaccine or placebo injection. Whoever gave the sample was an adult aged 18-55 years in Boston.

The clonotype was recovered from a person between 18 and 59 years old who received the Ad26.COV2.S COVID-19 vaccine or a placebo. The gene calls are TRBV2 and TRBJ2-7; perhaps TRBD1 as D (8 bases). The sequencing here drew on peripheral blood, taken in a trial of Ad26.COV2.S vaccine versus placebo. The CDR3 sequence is CASFNLGQGGEQYF. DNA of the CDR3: TGTGCCAGCTTCAACCTTGGACAGGGAGGGGAGCAGTACTTC.